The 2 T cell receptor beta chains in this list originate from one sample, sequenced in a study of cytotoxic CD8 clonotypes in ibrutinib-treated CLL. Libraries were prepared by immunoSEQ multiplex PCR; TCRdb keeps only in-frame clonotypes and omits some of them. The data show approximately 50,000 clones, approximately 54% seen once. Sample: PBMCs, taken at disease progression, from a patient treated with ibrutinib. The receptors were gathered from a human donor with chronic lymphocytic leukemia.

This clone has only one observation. The CDR3 is CASSLHTDTQYF. The CDR3 DNA is TGCGCCAGCAGCCTCCACACAGATACGCAGTATTTT. This chain connects TRBV5-1 to TRBJ2-3; D is undetermined. Germline CDR1 reads SGHRS; CDR2 reads YFSETQ. V shed 4 bases and J shed 2 bases, with 5 bases lying between them. The CDR3 contains 12 residues.

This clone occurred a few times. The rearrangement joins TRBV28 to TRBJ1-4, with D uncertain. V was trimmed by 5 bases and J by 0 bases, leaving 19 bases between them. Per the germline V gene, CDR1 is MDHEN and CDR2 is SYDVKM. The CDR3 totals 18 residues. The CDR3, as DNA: TGTGCCAGCAGTGCCACGCGGACTCTTTCAGCAACTAATGAAAAACTGTTTTTT. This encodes CASSATRTLSATNEKLFF. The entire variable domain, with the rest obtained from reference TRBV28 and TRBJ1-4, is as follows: DVKVTQSSRYLVKRTGEKVFLECVQDMDHENMFWYRQDPGLGLRLIYFSYDVKMKEKGDIPEGYSVSREKKERFSLILESASTNQTSMYLCASSATRTLSATNEKLFFGSGTQLSVL.